The source of this TCR beta chain is a study of neurological immune-mediated disorders. Study-wide results and caveats: Patients with HTLV-1-associated myelopathy showed the most TCR clonal expansion. Those with multiple sclerosis showed the least, falling below healthy controls.

This clonotype showed up many times. What it binds is not known. The time point was: longitudinal time-point 2. Germline V gives CDR1 SGHDT, CDR2 YYEEEE. The CDR3 runs 15 residues. V dropped 0 bases and J dropped 2 bases, with 12 bases sitting between them. MiXCR was run by TCRdb on the 5' RACE reads, yielding one entry per CDR3 protein. The sample records fewer than 60,000 distinct CDR3 sequences, 10% to 15% being singletons. This sequence joins TRBV5-6 and TRBJ2-7; tentatively, D is TRBD1 (6 bases). The TCR comes from a male donor with HTLV-1-associated myelopathy (HAM/TSP). The sequencing sample was made of PBMCs. CDR3 DNA: TGTGCCAGCAGCTTGGACCGGACAGTTGCCTACGAGCAGTACTTC. Translation: CASSLDRTVAYEQYF.